The 11 T cell receptor beta chains in this list originate from one sample, sequenced in a study of CXCR3-negative and CXCR3-positive naive CD8 T cells. Study outcomes and limitations: TRB CDR3s of CXCR3-positive naive cells were more hydrophobic than those of CXCR3-negative naive cells.

The TRB libraries of cDNA were built by UMI-labeled 5' RACE. Following a re-call of the 5' RACE reads, TCRdb has one entry per CDR3 protein and lacks DNA. Found here are about 120,000 distinct CDR3 sequences; the top ten clones hold approximately 0.38%. These TCRs are of unknown antigen specificity. Sequenced: naive CXCR3+ CD8+ T cells from blood. The subset is: CD45RO-CCR7+CD27+CD95- naive CD8+ T cells expressing CXCR3 (TNR3+). The receptor set was obtained from a human donor in good health. Some clones in this sample may be carry-over from other donors' samples.

The chain combines TRBV3-1 with TRBJ2-1; TCRdb selects TRBD1, and the lack of DNA leaves this call unchecked. In germline, CDR1 is LGHDT, CDR2 YNNKEL (reference sequence). The CDR3 loop spans 18 amino acids. CDR3 sequence reads: CSSSQHAYRQGHYNEQFF.

The chain recombines TRBV27 with TRBJ2-7; absent DNA, TCRdb's TRBD1 call cannot be checked. Germline V CDR1 and CDR2: MNHEY, SMNVEV (reference sequence). The CDR3 has 15 residues. CDR3 residues: CASSLSPGGGHEQYF.

The chain joins TRBV19 to TRBJ2-7; the D call of TRBD1 rests on TCRdb alone, since no DNA is present to check it. The CDR3 is 15 amino acids. The V gene's germline CDR1 is LNHDA and CDR2 SQIVND (reference sequence). This CDR3 reads CASSIGQGISYEQYF.

J is TRBJ2-1 and V is TRBV2. CDR1 and CDR2 from the germline V gene are SNHLY and FYNNEI. This CDR3 is 12 amino acids long. CDR3 sequence reads: CASIRKYNEQFF.

The chain joins TRBV5-6 to TRBJ2-7; TCRdb's assignment of TRBD1 cannot be checked, as there is no DNA. The CDR3 runs 15 residues. Germline assignment: CDR1 SGHDT and CDR2 YYEEEE. The CDR3 spells CASSPPGRFSYEQYF.

The V call is TRBV27, the J call TRBJ1-5; TCRdb outputs TRBD1, but without DNA this stays unchecked. Germline V gene lookup returns CDR1 MNHEY and CDR2 SMNVEV (reference sequence). The CDR3 sequence is 14 residues long. The CDR3 sequence: CASRLQGFNQPQHF.

The chain recombines TRBV19 with TRBJ1-2. This CDR3 is built from 11 residues. Per germline, CDR1 LNHDA and CDR2 SQIVND (reference sequence). CDR3: CASSIGGGYTF.

V usage is TRBV29-1 and J usage is TRBJ2-2. CDR1 SQVTM and CDR2 ANQGSEA come from the germline V gene. This CDR3 has 14 residues. CDR3 protein: CSVVLHLNTGELFF.

The rearrangement uses TRBV5-6 and TRBJ2-7; TCRdb lists TRBD1, though no DNA is available to test this call. Germline CDR1 is SGHDT and CDR2 is YYEEEE. The CDR3 is 14 residues long. The CDR3 here is CASSRGQVAYEQYF.

The chain couples TRBV18 to TRBJ2-7; TCRdb's assignment of TRBD2 cannot be checked, as there is no DNA. The CDR3 runs 17 residues. From germline, CDR1 is KGHSH and CDR2 LQKENI. The CDR3 here is CASSRFPAGVLGYEQYF.

The chain carries TRBV12-3 or TRBV12-4 and TRBJ1-5; TCRdb designates TRBD1, a call that cannot be tested without DNA. The CDR3 has 18 residues. CDR3 amino acids: CASSGGDSHLPSNQPQHF.